This record looks at one T cell receptor (beta chain) sequence and its context. The antigen is undetermined. The data were produced by immunoSEQ multiplex PCR, yet TCRdb's version contains in-frame clones alone and is incomplete. The data hold roughly 760,000 clones, with roughly 70% observed a single time. Trimming pared 8 bases from V and 6 bases from J, leaving 9 bases between. CDR1 is SNHLY, CDR2 FYNNEI, per germline. CDR3 size: 11 residues. These data come from a study of shared clonotypes between healthy human individuals. In the study overall: Donor composition was a couple of women and a few men, aged 18 to 49. Study-wide results and caveats: Donor clonotype sharing was expected to depend on sequencing depth. Among the subsets, naive ones generally showed larger estimated richness than memory ones. Some naive CD4 clonotypes, 5% to 5.5%, turned up in common across a few donors.

The sample comprised memory CD4+ T cells sorted from blood. As for subset: CD45RA-negative fraction. The chain uses TRBV2 and TRBJ2-3, with D perhaps matching TRBD2 (6 bases). The receptor's source is a woman in her thirties in good health. The CDR3 here is CASGGVDTQYF. CDR3 DNA sequence: TGTGCCAGCGGAGGGGTTGATACGCAGTATTTT.